The 2 T cell receptor beta chains in this list originate from one sample, sequenced in a study of lymphopenia after photon versus proton radiotherapy. Only in-frame clones appear in the TCRdb table, and some are missing; sequencing was by immunoSEQ multiplex PCR. This sample has 89,000 or so clones, with about 83% found just once. The sequenced sample was peripheral blood, obtained from a patient treated with proton-based radiotherapy. These receptor sequences come from a man between 60 and 70 years old with pancreatic cancer.

This rearrangement joins TRBV6-5 to TRBJ1-5; perhaps TRBD1 as D (5 bases). This CDR3 has 16 residues. Per germline, CDR1 MNHEY and CDR2 SVGAGI. V lost 0 bases and J lost 11, with 20 bases in between. CDR3 nucleotide sequence: TGTGCCAGCAGTTACTCATTTCGGGGGGACTTGGGGACCCAGCATTTT. It translates to CASSYSFRGDLGTQHF.

Concerning this clone itself: Other DNA sequences in the sample encode the same CDR3. The chain combines TRBV5-4 with TRBJ2-7; 8 positions match TRBD2. This CDR3 is 15 amino acids long. Unmatched junction bases numbered 5, after V lost 3 bases and J lost 0 bases. Germline assignment: CDR1 SGHNT and CDR2 YYREEE (reference sequence). The CDR3 coding sequence is TGTGCCAGCAGCTCCACCGGGACTAGCTCCTACGAGCAGTACTTC. Translated, it gives CASSSTGTSSYEQYF.